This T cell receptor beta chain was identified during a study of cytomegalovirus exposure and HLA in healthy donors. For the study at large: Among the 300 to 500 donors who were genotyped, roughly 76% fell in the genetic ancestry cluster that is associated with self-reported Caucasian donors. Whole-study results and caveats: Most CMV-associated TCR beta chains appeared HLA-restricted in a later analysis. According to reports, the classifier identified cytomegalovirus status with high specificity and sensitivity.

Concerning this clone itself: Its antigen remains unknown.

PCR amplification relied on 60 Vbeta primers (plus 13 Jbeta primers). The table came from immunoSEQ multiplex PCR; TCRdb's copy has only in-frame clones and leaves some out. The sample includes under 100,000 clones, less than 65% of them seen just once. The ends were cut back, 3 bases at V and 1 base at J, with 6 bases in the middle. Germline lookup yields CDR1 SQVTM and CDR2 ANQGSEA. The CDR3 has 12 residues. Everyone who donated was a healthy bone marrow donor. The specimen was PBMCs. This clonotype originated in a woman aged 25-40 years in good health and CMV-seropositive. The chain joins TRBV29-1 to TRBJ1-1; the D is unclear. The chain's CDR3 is CSVEAQNTEAFF. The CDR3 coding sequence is TGCAGCGTTGAGGCACAGAACACTGAAGCTTTCTTT.